This is a list of T cell receptor beta chains from one sample in a study of regulatory T cells in long-lasting Graves disease. TCRdb reanalysed the multiplex PCR reads using MiXCR and keeps one entry per CDR3 protein. The sample consists of some 430,000 distinct CDR3 sequences, roughly 21% of them appearing once. The starting material was peripheral blood mononuclear cells (PBMCs), obtained when the disease was refractory, from a patient treated with antithyroid drugs. These receptors originate from a female donor with Graves disease. Each CDR3 is given with its conserved first and last residue. Each record gives: J gene, clone size, D gene, V gene, CDR3 DNA, CDR3 protein. D genes are given only for firm matches. Size tells how often a clone was seen (once, few, many) or the class of an expanded clone, and some rows leave it out.

J: TRBJ2-2; size: NA; D: TRBD1; V: TRBV5-1; DNA: TGCGCCAGCAGCCCCGGGACAGGGCTCACCGGGGAGCTGTTTTTT; CDR3: CASSPGTGLTGELFF
J: TRBJ2-7; size: few; D: NA; V: TRBV7-9; DNA: TGTGCCAGCAGCCCCCCCGGGCGGGGTCTCTCCTACGAGCAGTACTTC; CDR3: CASSPPGRGLSYEQYF
J: TRBJ2-7; size: many; D: TRBD2; V: TRBV28; DNA: TGTGCCAGCAGTACCCCTAGCGGGAGGGCCTGGAACGAGCAGTACTTC; CDR3: CASSTPSGRAWNEQYF
J: TRBJ1-4; size: few; D: NA; V: TRBV5-1; DNA: TGCGCCAGCAGCCTTGCGACAGCAGGTCCGAATGAAAAACTGTTTTTT; CDR3: CASSLATAGPNEKLFF
J: TRBJ2-7; size: many; D: TRBD2; V: TRBV28; DNA: TGTGCCACCTGGGGGGGGTACGAGCAGTACTTC; CDR3: CATWGGYEQYF
J: TRBJ1-2; size: many; D: NA; V: TRBV5-1; DNA: TGCGCCAGCAGCGCACAGGGTACCTATGGCTACACCTTC; CDR3: CASSAQGTYGYTF
J: TRBJ2-7; size: NA; D: NA; V: TRBV7-9; DNA: TGTGCCAGCAGCTTATATGGGTCTAACGAGCAGTACTTC; CDR3: CASSLYGSNEQYF
J: TRBJ1-1; size: many; D: NA; V: TRBV12-3/TRBV12-4; DNA: TGTGCCAGCAGCTTTGGACAGATGAACACTGAAGCTTTCTTT; CDR3: CASSFGQMNTEAFF
J: TRBJ1-2; size: NA; D: NA; V: TRBV9; DNA: TGTGCCACCCACCGGAATGGCTACACCTTC; CDR3: CATHRNGYTF
J: TRBJ2-2; size: many; D: NA; V: TRBV7-2; DNA: TGTGCCAGCAGCTTTATGCCGGGAGTAAGCACCGGGGAGCTGTTTTTT; CDR3: CASSFMPGVSTGELFF
J: TRBJ2-7; size: NA; D: NA; V: TRBV4-2; DNA: TGTGCCAGCAGCCAGACTGACATCTACGAGCAGTACTTC; CDR3: CASSQTDIYEQYF
J: TRBJ2-7; size: NA; D: NA; V: TRBV9; DNA: TGTGCCAGCAGCTCCAGGGGAGAAGGGTCCTACGAGCAGTACTTC; CDR3: CASSSRGEGSYEQYF
J: TRBJ2-7; size: once; D: NA; V: TRBV3-1; DNA: TGTGTCAGCGGTCAAGGGACGGGAAGCTCCTACGAGCAGTACTTC; CDR3: CVSGQGTGSSYEQYF
J: TRBJ2-7; size: NA; D: NA; V: TRBV5-1; DNA: TGCGCCAGCAGCTTGATGGCAGGGGTGTCCTACGAGCAGTACTTC; CDR3: CASSLMAGVSYEQYF
J: TRBJ1-5; size: few; D: NA; V: TRBV20-1; DNA: TGCAGTGCTAGTAACCGGGTCGGGAATCAGCCCCAGCATTTT; CDR3: CSASNRVGNQPQHF
J: TRBJ1-2; size: many; D: NA; V: TRBV6-1; DNA: TGTGCCAGCAGTGGTCTCCGGGAACGCAAAACGGATGGCTACACCTTC; CDR3: CASSGLRERKTDGYTF
J: TRBJ1-4; size: many; D: NA; V: TRBV7-9; DNA: TGTGCCAGCAGCCCGGGACCAACCGGTAATGAAAAACTGTTTTTT; CDR3: CASSPGPTGNEKLFF
J: TRBJ1-5; size: many; D: NA; V: TRBV27; DNA: TGTGCCAGCAGCCTTGGTGGTTTCGGCAATCAGCCCCAGCATTTT; CDR3: CASSLGGFGNQPQHF
J: TRBJ2-7; size: many; D: NA; V: TRBV28; DNA: TGTGCCACCCGAGCGAAAGGGTACGAGCAGTACTTC; CDR3: CATRAKGYEQYF
J: TRBJ1-2; size: NA; D: NA; V: TRBV7-9; DNA: TGTGCCAGCAGCCCGAGGGCTTATGGTCCGGAGTATGGCTACACCTTC; CDR3: CASSPRAYGPEYGYTF
J: TRBJ1-6; size: many; D: NA; V: TRBV12-3/TRBV12-4; DNA: TGTGCCAGCAGCCACCCCCGGGCACCCCTCCACTTT; CDR3: CASSHPRAPLHF
J: TRBJ1-6; size: few; D: NA; V: TRBV28; DNA: TGTGCCAGCAGTCCAGCAACCCCTACAGGGATGTCCCTCCACTTT; CDR3: CASSPATPTGMSLHF
J: TRBJ2-3; size: NA; D: TRBD2; V: TRBV28; DNA: TGTGCCAGCAGTTTTGTGCGGGAGGGCCGGACAGATACGCAGTATTTT; CDR3: CASSFVREGRTDTQYF
J: TRBJ2-7; size: NA; D: TRBD2; V: TRBV7-6; DNA: TGCGCCAGCAGTTCGAGCGGGGGCTACGAGCAGTACTTC; CDR3: CASSSSGGYEQYF
J: TRBJ2-7; size: many; D: TRBD1; V: TRBV12-3/TRBV12-4; DNA: TGTGCCAGCAGTACCGGGACAGGTCCCCTCGAGCAGTACTTC; CDR3: CASSTGTGPLEQYF
J: TRBJ1-1; size: many; D: NA; V: TRBV28; DNA: TGTGCCAGCAGTATTGAGGGAACTGAAGCTTTCTTT; CDR3: CASSIEGTEAFF
J: TRBJ1-5; size: many; D: NA; V: TRBV28; DNA: TGTGCCAGCAGTTTCGAGGTACGGAATCAGCCCCAGCATTTT; CDR3: CASSFEVRNQPQHF
J: TRBJ2-5; size: many; D: NA; V: TRBV28; DNA: TGTGCCAGCAGTCAATCTAGACTTCGAGAGACCCAGTACTTC; CDR3: CASSQSRLRETQYF
J: TRBJ2-7; size: NA; D: TRBD2; V: TRBV6-5; DNA: TGTGCCAGCAGTTTTAACCGACTAGCGGGCCTCGAGCAGTACTTC; CDR3: CASSFNRLAGLEQYF
J: TRBJ2-7; size: few; D: NA; V: TRBV11-2; DNA: TGTGCCAGCAGCTCACTAAGAGCGGGCGGTAGACCCTACGAGCAGTACTTC; CDR3: CASSSLRAGGRPYEQYF
J: TRBJ1-5; size: once; D: TRBD1; V: TRBV7-2; DNA: TGTGCCAGCAGCCCCCAGACAGGGGTTGGCAATCAGCCCCAGCATTTT; CDR3: CASSPQTGVGNQPQHF
J: TRBJ2-7; size: many; D: NA; V: TRBV11-2; DNA: TGTGCCAGCAGCGGATTGAAGGGCAGTCACTACGAGCAGTACTTC; CDR3: CASSGLKGSHYEQYF